A selection of T cell receptor beta chains follows, all from one sample in a study of CD8+CD57+ T cells in acquired aplastic anemia. TCRdb called the reads again in MiXCR, with one record for every CDR3 protein. The table has about 180,000 distinct CDR3 sequences, just over 45% seen once. The sequenced sample consisted of sorted CD4+, CD8+, or CD8+CD57+ T cells (not recorded which) from PBMCs. These TCRs come from a human donor in good health. CDR3s include the opening cysteine and the closing phenylalanine or tryptophan. Where a row states a size, it is once, few, many or the class of an expanded clone; other rows omit it.

size | V | CDR3
many | TRBV6-5 | CASSYGSGSSSHEQYF
once | TRBV20-1 | CSTGTANTGGLFF
- | TRBV5-6 | CASSLLGQGGYEQYF
- | TRBV19 | CASNGEGYEQYF
once | TRBV5-1 | CASSLAGFDEQYF
few | TRBV7-2 | CASSRGTGSYEQYF
many | TRBV6-5 | CASSYRLGDTQYF
- | TRBV29-1 | CSVPLLAGGPETQYF
many | TRBV4-1 | CASSIRDSRNQPQHF
- | TRBV24-1 | CATSDLTSASGQYF
many | TRBV5-1 | CASSWDANTGELFF
many | TRBV19 | CASRPTDTPELFF
once | TRBV19 | CASSRDPDRSSQPQHF
many | TRBV10-2 | CASRTSGTNTEAFF
- | TRBV5-6 | CASSLWDLTEAFF
- | TRBV29-1 | CSARLAEAGETQYF
few | TRBV28 | CASSLGGQGYGYTF
- | TRBV7-9 | CASSLAQEQFF
- | TRBV7-9 | CASSSAQFQPQHF
many | TRBV14 | CASSQDLHEKLFF
many | TRBV5-1 | CASSLAWGTGSYEQYF
- | TRBV10-2 | CASSESLATMIAEQYF
- | TRBV19 | CASSINRQGPAFF
- | TRBV19 | CASRRQGGYGYTF
- | TRBV2 | CASSYSVETQYF
- | TRBV7-6 | CASKRGTNIEAFF
- | TRBV2 | CASDRAGGNTIYF
- | TRBV29-1 | CSAWAPNYGYTF
many | TRBV7-3 | CASSLSPGNGYTF
- | TRBV7-2 | CASSTLLDGYTF
many | TRBV7-7 | CASSSNTEETQYF
- | TRBV2 | CASRSHRVPGNEQFF
- | TRBV6-1 | CASSTGNSGTRQTQYF
few | TRBV28 | CASSLPPGTGAPPLHF
few | TRBV7-2 | CASSLVGGTQYF
few | TRBV28 | CASSPGQGASEAFF
- | TRBV9 | CASSVGGLLSYNEQFF
many | TRBV12-3/TRBV12-4 | CASRPTGGGTNTEAFF
many | TRBV19 | CASSSPPRGFYTEAFF
- | TRBV13 | CASSLGVAAPSYEQYF
- | TRBV20-1 | CSAISGDTEGYEQYF
few | TRBV3-1 | CASSQDRPSPAGGPGELFF